One sample yielded the 29 T cell receptor beta chains listed below, sequenced in a study of T cell repertoires in cytomegalovirus infection. Antigens for these TCRs are unknown. TCRdb called the reads again in MiXCR, with one record for every CDR3 protein. The table includes approximately 990,000 distinct CDR3 sequences, 25% to 40% detected once. Specimen: cultured CD8+ T cells from PBMCs, collected from culture after CMV antigen stimulation. The receptors were gathered from a human donor in good health (CMV status not recorded). Some clones in this sample may be carry-over from other donors' samples.

In its sample, this clonotype was seen a few times. J is TRBJ2-1 and V is TRBV27; 8 bases match TRBD2. Trimming at V came to 4 bases and at J to 10 bases, leaving 15 bases not matched to a gene. This CDR3 comprises 16 residues. The germline V gene encodes CDR1 MNHEY and CDR2 SMNVEV (reference sequence). The chain's CDR3 is CASSSLGGGPQREQFF. In nucleotides, the CDR3 is TGTGCCAGCAGTTCCCTTGGCGGGGGGCCCCAGAGGGAGCAGTTCTTC.

The J gene is TRBJ2-1, the V gene TRBV12-3 or TRBV12-4; 10 bases map to TRBD1. Trimming took 3 bases from V and 9 from J; bases not matched to a gene: 8. The CDR3 loop spans 15 amino acids. The DNA of the CDR3 is TGTGCCAGCAGTTTTCCCTCGGGACAGGGGATTGAGCAGTTCTTC. Translation gives CASSFPSGQGIEQFF.

This clonotype was counted once. The chain carries TRBV7-9 and TRBJ1-2, with D possibly TRBD1 on 5 matching bases. The germline gives CDR1 SEHNR, CDR2 FQNEAQ (reference sequence). The CDR3 has 13 amino acids. Trimming cost V 11 bases and J 6 bases, with 19 bases left between them. DNA of the CDR3: TGTGCCGGCACCTCGGGGGATCCCAATGGCTACACCTTC. This translates into CAGTSGDPNGYTF.

This chain joins TRBV10-2 and TRBJ2-5, with D maybe TRBD2 (6 bases). The CDR3 has 15 amino acids. V was pared by 6 bases and J by 9 bases, with 23 bases between. CDR1 and CDR2 (germline): WSHSY, SAAADI. The CDR3, as DNA: TGCGCCAGCAGGGAGAATTTCGGGACTGGGGCGGCCCAGTACTTC. It encodes CASRENFGTGAAQYF.

Worth noting for this clonotype: A much larger clonotype is one base distant, so this may be a read error. CDR3 loop: CASSFDRIIMSTEAFF. The CDR3 region has the DNA TGTGCCAGCAGCTTCGACAGGATTATTATGAGCACTGAAGCTTTCTTT. This chain connects TRBV7-2 to TRBJ1-1; tentatively, D is TRBD1 (6 bases). Germline loops: CDR1 SGHTA, CDR2 FQGNSA. The CDR3 has 16 amino acids. V lost 3 bases to trimming and J lost 4 bases, with 18 bases between them.

This rearrangement joins TRBV9 to TRBJ2-3, with 15 bases matching TRBD2. The trim removed 5 bases at V and 2 bases at J, leaving 3 bases unmatched. The CDR3 is 16 amino acids. Germline lookup yields CDR1 SGDLS and CDR2 YYNGEE. Here the CDR3 reads CASRGLAGGVTDTQYF. The CDR3 region has the DNA TGTGCCAGCAGGGGACTAGCGGGGGGCGTCACAGATACGCAGTATTTT.

This clonotype showed up just a few times. The V call is TRBV7-3, the J call TRBJ2-3; D unclear. The CDR3 covers 16 residues. Germline V gene lookup returns CDR1 SGHTA and CDR2 FQGTGA. The ends were cut back, 4 bases at V and 0 bases at J, with 14 bases in the middle. The CDR3 DNA reads as TGTGCCAGCAGCTCCCCGGGCAGCCCAAGCACAGATACGCAGTATTTT. Amino acids: CASSSPGSPSTDTQYF.

The rearrangement links TRBV6-2 or TRBV6-3 to TRBJ2-3; 7 positions agree with TRBD2. The V and J ends lost 2 bases and 2 bases, in that order; junction bases with no gene match: 4. Germline-derived CDR1 and CDR2 are MNHEY and SVGEGT. The CDR3 sequence is 15 residues long. Here the CDR3 reads CASSYETSSTDTQYF. CDR3 sequence (DNA): TGTGCCAGCAGTTACGAGACTAGCTCCACAGATACGCAGTATTTT.

J is TRBJ2-1 and V is TRBV6-5, with TRBD1 matching 9 bases. The trim removed 2 bases at V and 12 bases at J, leaving 8 bases unmatched. The CDR3 has 14 residues. Germline values: CDR1 MNHEY, CDR2 SVGAGI. In DNA, the CDR3 is TGTGCCAGCAGTTACACAGGGGGCAGTTTTGTGCAGTTCTTC. It encodes CASSYTGGSFVQFF.

The sample holds many counts of this clonotype. V is TRBV2 and J is TRBJ2-7; TRBD1 is a possible D gene (5 bases). This CDR3 region has 14 residues. Per germline, CDR1 SNHLY and CDR2 FYNNEI. V was pared by 6 bases and J by 4 bases, with 16 bases between. The CDR3 here is CASRGRGIPYEQYF. The CDR3 coding sequence is TGTGCCAGCAGGGGTAGGGGCATCCCTTACGAGCAGTACTTC.

The chain links TRBV6-5 to TRBJ2-4; D perhaps matches TRBD1 (6 bases). Trimming pared 6 bases from V and 1 base from J, leaving 7 bases between. The CDR3 loop spans 13 amino acids. CDR1 and CDR2 (germline): MNHEY, SVGAGI. In DNA form, the CDR3 reads TGTGCCAGCAGAAGGGGGGCCAAAAACATTCAGTACTTC. It translates to CASRRGAKNIQYF.

The sample holds many counts of this clonotype. V and J are TRBV7-9 and TRBJ1-3; D unclear. V was pared by 2 bases and J by 4 bases, with 9 bases between. CDR3 size: 14 residues. Germline V gene data show CDR1 as SEHNR and CDR2 as FQNEAQ (reference sequence). The DNA of the CDR3 is TGTGCCAGCAGCTTAAGTAGTACGGGAAACACCATATATTTT. It translates to CASSLSSTGNTIYF.

The chain is built from TRBV4-2 and TRBJ2-7; maybe TRBD1 (5 bases). Per germline, CDR1 LGHNA and CDR2 YNFKEQ. Trimming pared 1 base from V and 7 bases from J, leaving 5 bases between. This CDR3 contains 11 residues. CDR3 sequence (DNA): TGTGCCAGCAGCCAAGGGACAGAGCAGTACTTC. Protein product: CASSQGTEQYF.

The chain has TRBV28 and TRBJ1-5; tentatively, D is TRBD1 (5 bases). The CDR3 sequence is 14 residues long. The germline CDR1 and CDR2 sequences are MDHEN and SYDVKM. Trimming left V 9 bases short and J 3 bases short, with 15 bases between. This chain's CDR3 is CASIPDRVNQPQHF. DNA of the CDR3: TGTGCCAGTATTCCCGACAGAGTCAATCAGCCCCAGCATTTT.

The rearrangement uses TRBV7-9 and TRBJ2-4; D call uncertain. The CDR3 totals 19 residues. The germline gives CDR1 SEHNR, CDR2 FQNEAQ (reference sequence). The V gene lost 1 base and the J gene lost 0 bases, with 19 bases spanning the gap. This CDR3 reads CASSLDVVTERLAKNIQYF. CDR3 DNA sequence: TGTGCCAGCAGCTTAGACGTCGTTACGGAAAGATTAGCCAAAAACATTCAGTACTTC.

There are many counts of this clonotype. Given a much more abundant clone one base away, this may be a read error. This sequence joins TRBV7-2 and TRBJ2-7; either TRBD1 or TRBD2 may supply D (5 bases each). The CDR3 covers 13 residues. Deletions cut 1 base from V and 2 bases from J, with 6 bases between. Germline CDR1 is SGHTA and CDR2 is FQGNSA. CDR3 loop: CASSLGDAYEQYF. DNA for the CDR3: TGTGCCAGCAGCTTAGGGGACGCCTACGAGCAGTACTTC.

This clonotype was counted between two and nine times. The genes are TRBV2 and TRBJ2-1, with unresolved D. V was shortened by 7 bases and J by 7 bases, with 11 bases between the two germline ends. This CDR3 region has 12 residues. Looked up from germline, CDR1 is SNHLY and CDR2 is FYNNEI. The CDR3: CASNGWENEQFF. The CDR3 DNA follows: TGTGCCAGCAATGGGTGGGAAAATGAGCAGTTCTTC.

This clonotype showed up just a few times. V is TRBV27 and J is TRBJ2-5, with D perhaps matching TRBD1 (6 bases). Trimming cost V 5 bases and J 5 bases, with 27 bases left between them. The germline V gene has CDR1 MNHEY and CDR2 SMNVEV (reference sequence). The CDR3 loop spans 18 amino acids. The CDR3, as DNA: TGTGCCAGCAGTCTCACCTCACCGGATCAAGCAGGGGTGGAGACCCAGTACTTC. It encodes CASSLTSPDQAGVETQYF.

V usage is TRBV4-3 and J usage is TRBJ2-1; 11 nucleotides align to TRBD2. The CDR3 is 18 amino acids. CDR1 LGHNA and CDR2 YSLEER come from the germline V gene. V lost 0 bases and J lost 6; bases outside the gene matches: 10. The CDR3 region is CASSQDRVAGGLFNEQFF. The DNA of the CDR3 is TGCGCCAGCAGCCAAGATAGGGTAGCGGGGGGGCTCTTCAATGAGCAGTTCTTC.

This CDR3 is CASSARGVSHGYTF. CDR3 nucleotides: TGTGCCAGCAGCGCCCGGGGAGTAAGCCATGGCTACACCTTC. V usage is TRBV9 and J usage is TRBJ1-2; D unresolved. The CDR3 is 14 amino acids. V lost 3 bases and J lost 6, with 15 bases in between. CDR1 and CDR2 (germline): SGDLS, YYNGEE.

Of note for this clonotype: A much bigger clone sits one base away, suggesting this may be a read error. The V gene is TRBV7-6, the J gene TRBJ2-1, with 9 bases aligning to TRBD1. This CDR3 contains 15 residues. CDR1 is SGHVS and CDR2 is FNYEAQ in the germline V gene. The CDR3 nucleotides are TGTTCCAGCAGCGGAGGTAGGGACAGGGCCAATGAGCAGTTCTTC. Translation: CSSSGGRDRANEQFF.

The table lists this clonotype with a few counts. J is TRBJ2-7 and V is TRBV19; D may be TRBD2 (6 bases). V lost 3 bases and J lost 5, with 17 bases in between. CDR1 and CDR2 (germline): LNHDA, SQIVND (reference sequence). The CDR3 length is 15 residues. CDR3: CASSIRASENHEQYF. In nucleotides, the CDR3 is TGTGCCAGTAGTATTCGGGCTAGCGAAAACCACGAGCAGTACTTC.

This clonotype was detected a few times. The rearrangement links TRBV7-9 to TRBJ2-2, with TRBD1 matching 7 bases. The CDR3 totals 15 residues. From germline, CDR1 is SEHNR and CDR2 FQNEAQ (reference sequence). V lost 2 bases and J lost 5; bases outside the gene matches: 5. CDR3 sequence: CASSLTPGQTGELFF. As DNA, the CDR3 is TGTGCCAGCAGCTTAACTCCGGGACAGACCGGGGAGCTGTTTTTT.

V usage is TRBV28 and J usage is TRBJ1-2, with no clear D. Germline V gene lookup returns CDR1 MDHEN and CDR2 SYDVKM. This CDR3 is 14 amino acids long. The V end was cut by 3 bases, the J end by 3 bases, with 11 bases between. The CDR3 DNA reads as TGTGCCAGCAGTTTGTCAGAGAATCACTATGGCTACACCTTC. It encodes CASSLSENHYGYTF.

This clonotype was observed a handful of times. This chain joins TRBV5-1 and TRBJ2-1; D uncertain. In germline, CDR1 is SGHRS, CDR2 YFSETQ. V was trimmed by 3 bases and J by 3 bases, leaving 13 bases between them. This CDR3 is built from 15 residues. The CDR3 coding sequence is TGCGCCAGCAGCTCCCGACCCGACGGCTACAATGAGCAGTTCTTC. Protein product: CASSSRPDGYNEQFF.

This clonotype was detected only once. The chain couples TRBV20-1 to TRBJ2-7; D is undetermined. The CDR3 has 14 amino acids. The germline gives CDR1 DFQATT, CDR2 SNEGSKA (reference sequence). Trimming took 0 bases from V and 2 from J, leaving 11 bases between them. CDR3 in amino acids: CSARDQELAYEQYV. The CDR3 DNA reads as TGCAGTGCTAGAGACCAGGAGCTAGCCTACGAGCAGTACGTC.

This sequence joins TRBV24-1 and TRBJ2-1, with D possibly matching TRBD1 (6 bases). This CDR3 has 13 amino acids. Germline V gene data show CDR1 as KGHDR and CDR2 as SFDVKD. V was cut by 2 bases and J by 11 bases, with 12 bases left in between. DNA of the CDR3: TGTGCCACCAGTGATTCCAACAGGGAGAAGCAGTTCTTC. This translates into CATSDSNREKQFF.

This clonotype was picked up a small number of times. The chain employs TRBV29-1 and TRBJ1-1, with D unclear. The CDR3 sequence is 8 residues long. Trimming cost V 6 bases and J 6 bases, with 2 bases left between them. Germline values: CDR1 SQVTM, CDR2 ANQGSEA. This chain's CDR3 is CSVPEAFF. CDR3 in DNA: TGCAGCGTCCCTGAAGCTTTCTTT.

This chain uses TRBV6-2 or TRBV6-3 with TRBJ1-2; D is unclear. Germline V gene lookup returns CDR1 MNHEY and CDR2 SVGEGT. The CDR3 covers 17 residues. Trimming left V 0 bases short and J 4 bases short, with 18 bases between. CDR3 sequence reads: CASSYSKSTTLGYGYTF. The CDR3 region has the DNA TGTGCCAGCAGTTACTCGAAAAGTACAACGCTTGGCTATGGCTACACCTTC.